The subject of this entry is one TCR beta chain. Antigen: not known. Sorting separated CD4+ and CD8+ T cells out of PBMCs. These data are taken from a study of CD8+ T cells in alopecia areata. Study summary: Twice daily, treated patients received 5 to 10 mg of oral tofacitinib. General study points: Scalp lesions, especially in alopecia totalis/universalis, had higher clonality than normal scalp. Sequences from scalp samples also cover resident alphabeta T cells of normal skin.

RNA, once extracted, was reverse transcribed into cDNA for use as the sequencing template. Assay used: immunoSEQ multiplex PCR; TCRdb lists only in-frame clones, some missing. In the table there are 75,000 to 100,000 clones, under 45% of which are singletons. Trimming cost V 8 bases and J 2 bases, with 9 bases left between them. In germline, CDR1 is KGHSH, CDR2 LQKENI. CDR3 size: 13 residues. The sequencing input was CD4+ T cells sorted from blood. The TCR sequence derives from a human donor with alopecia areata. This chain links TRBV18 with TRBJ2-2; D perhaps matches TRBD2 (5 bases). CDR3 protein: CASRTYNTGELFF. DNA of the CDR3: TGTGCCAGCCGGACTTATAACACCGGGGAGCTGTTTTTT. Drawing the rest from reference TRBV18 and TRBJ2-2, the complete variable domain is NAGVMQNPRHLVRRRGQEARLRCSPMKGHSHVYWYRQLPEEGLKFMVYLQKENIIDESGMPKERFSAEFPKEGPSILRIQQVVRGDSAAYFCASRTYNTGELFFGEGSRLTVL.